A few counts support the clone carrying this TCR beta chain. The antigen remains unidentified. The germline gives CDR1 LGHDT, CDR2 YNNKEL (reference sequence). The CDR3 totals 13 residues. With 1 base removed from V and 6 bases from J, the gap between germline ends came to 9 bases. Donors were all healthy Caucasians. These data originate in a study of identical twins. Notes on the study in general: Cross-sectional statistics underpinned the conclusions; the same donors were not followed. Within cord blood, abundant beta clonotypes carried fewer insertions, but memory repertoires showed no such trend.

Through template switching, a universal primer site was introduced, and the cDNA contained unique molecular identifiers. TCRdb itself ran the 5' RACE reads through MiXCR, one entry per CDR3 protein. The sample has 690,000 or so distinct CDR3 sequences; over 5% are singletons. The sequence was obtained from a man younger than 35 in good health. The chain has TRBV3-1 and TRBJ1-1; D gene ambiguous. Sequences were obtained from naive T cells sorted from blood. CDR3 sequence (DNA): TGTGCCAGCAGCCAAGTGGCGGAATCTGAAGCTTTCTTT. This encodes CASSQVAESEAFF.